This T cell receptor beta chain was recovered during a study of vaccination and CD4 T cells after COVID-19. For the study at large: SARS-CoV-2, HCoV-NL63, HCoV-OC43 and HCoV-229E supplied the overlapping spike peptides used to stimulate cells. Either a CEFX pool, an HIV-1 Nef pool, or no peptide was added to control cultures.

Treatment denoted: approximately nine-day PBMC culture with coronavirus spike peptide pools or control peptides (ViraFEST assay). V was cut by 3 bases and J by 4 bases, with 12 bases left in between. Looked up from germline, CDR1 is MNHEY and CDR2 is SVGEGT. This CDR3 is built from 14 residues. The Oncomine TCR Beta short-read assay was what sequenced the DNA obtained from cultured CD4+ T cells. MiXCR, applied by TCRdb to the PCR reads, yields one record per CDR3 protein. The sample gives approximately 12,000 distinct CDR3 sequences, around half of which show up once; approximately 18% is in the top ten. Study-level points and caveats: Spike mono-reactivity held for 304 of 307 vaccine-specific clones in convalescent patients. For SARS-CoV-2-reactive clonotypes, the median went from approximately 21 to 38, a nonsignificant increase.

There are a few counts of this clonotype. The antigen remains unidentified. The rearrangement joins TRBV6-2 or TRBV6-3 to TRBJ1-2, with D perhaps TRBD1 (6 bases). This receptor was taken from a human donor with COVID-19. Sequences were derived from cultured CD4+ T cells from blood, sampled after SARS-CoV-2 vaccination. The CDR3 bases are TGTGCCAGCAGTTATCAGGGGATGACCTATGGCTACACCTTC. Translation gives CASSYQGMTYGYTF.